The 14 T cell receptor beta chains given below trace back to one sample, sequenced in a study of blood T cell repertoires in COVID-19. Here immunoSEQ multiplex PCR was the method, and the copy in TCRdb shows in-frame clones only, minus some. The sample consists of approximately 73,000 clones, roughly 89% of them appearing once. Input material: peripheral blood. These receptors came from an older man with acute or convalescent COVID-19.

The chain couples TRBV15 to TRBJ1-2; D not resolved. V was cut by 3 bases and J by 6 bases, with 8 bases left in between. Per germline, CDR1 LNHNV and CDR2 YYDKDF (reference sequence). The CDR3 has 12 residues. In DNA form, the CDR3 reads TGTGCCACCAGCAGGCACACCGATGGCTACACCTTC. This translates into CATSRHTDGYTF.

In DNA form, the CDR3 reads TGTGCCAGCAGCCAAGATCGAGGGTCGGACACTGAAGCTTTCTTT. Translated: CASSQDRGSDTEAFF. This chain uses TRBV4-2 with TRBJ1-1; D is unresolved. This CDR3 is built from 15 residues. V was pared by 0 bases and J by 3 bases, with 11 bases between. Germline assignment: CDR1 LGHNA and CDR2 YNFKEQ.

The chain couples TRBV2 to TRBJ1-1; D is possibly TRBD1 (5 bases). Trimming pared 7 bases from V and 1 base from J, leaving 19 bases between. This CDR3 spans 16 amino acids. The germline CDR1 and CDR2 sequences are SNHLY and FYNNEI. The CDR3, as DNA: TGTGCCAGCAACCTCCTCGGGGCCGGGGGGAACACTGAAGCTTTCTTT. It yields the protein CASNLLGAGGNTEAFF.

The chain carries TRBV7-3 and TRBJ2-7; D is possibly TRBD2 (6 bases). Trimming took off 5 bases at V and 7 bases at J, with 15 bases between the two ends. The CDR3 has 13 amino acids. Germline V gene sequence: CDR1 SGHTA, CDR2 FQGTGA. The CDR3 here is CASSRGTGEEQYF. The CDR3 bases are TGTGCCAGCAGCCGTGGGACGGGGGAGGAGCAGTACTTC. Supplemented by reference TRBV7-3 and TRBJ2-7, the full variable domain reads GAGVSQTPSNKVTEKGKYVELRCDPISGHTALYWYRQSLGQGPEFLIYFQGTGAADDSGLPNDRFFAVRPEGSVSTLKIQRTERGDSAVYLCASSRGTGEEQYFGPGTRLTVT.

The V call is TRBV30, the J call TRBJ1-2; TRBD1 matches 11 bases. This CDR3 is 14 amino acids long. CDR1 GTSNPN and CDR2 SVGIG come from the germline V gene (reference sequence). V was clipped by 0 bases and J by 8 bases; unmatched bases: 5. The CDR3 DNA reads as TGTGCCTGGAGTGTAGGACAGGGGGCAAAAGGCTACACCTTC. It codes for CAWSVGQGAKGYTF.

In its sample, this clone was seen a few times. The rearrangement joins TRBV5-1 to TRBJ1-3, with D possibly being TRBD1 (6 bases). V dropped 4 bases and J dropped 2 bases, with 13 bases sitting between them. This CDR3 contains 15 residues. CDR1 and CDR2 from the germline V gene are SGHRS and YFSETQ. DNA of the CDR3: TGCGCCAGCAGCCTACTACAGGGCACTGGAAACACCATATATTTT. This codes for CASSLLQGTGNTIYF.

This clone showed up just once. The chain has TRBV9 and TRBJ1-5, with 9 bases identical to TRBD1. CDR3 length equals 17 residues. The germline CDR1 and CDR2 sequences are SGDLS and YYNGEE. Unmatched junction bases numbered 8, after V lost 3 bases and J lost 1 base. Here the CDR3 reads CASSAGTGLGSNQPQHF. The CDR3 region has the DNA TGTGCCAGCAGCGCCGGGACAGGGCTCGGAAGCAATCAGCCCCAGCATTTT.

The chain employs TRBV4-1 and TRBJ2-1, with a tentative D call TRBD2 (5 bases). V shed 1 base and J shed 1 base, with 5 bases lying between them. Germline CDR1 reads MGHRA; CDR2 reads YSYEKL. CDR3 size: 14 residues. The DNA of the CDR3 is TGCGCCAGCAGCCAAGGACTATCCTACAATGAGCAGTTCTTC. Residues: CASSQGLSYNEQFF.

V gene TRBV7-3 combines with J gene TRBJ2-3, with D perhaps TRBD1 (5 bases). The V end was cut by 5 bases, the J end by 2 bases, with 11 bases between. This CDR3 contains 14 residues. Germline V gene data show CDR1 as SGHTA and CDR2 as FQGTGA. CDR3 loop: CASSLGGHTDTQYF. As DNA, the CDR3 is TGTGCCAGCAGCCTCGGCGGACACACAGATACGCAGTATTTT.

This clone was seen once. The J gene is TRBJ1-5, the V gene TRBV2, with a weak D call TRBD1 (5 bases). The V end was cut by 1 base, the J end by 0 bases, with 10 bases between. The germline CDR1 and CDR2 sequences are SNHLY and FYNNEI. The length of the CDR3 is 16 residues. The CDR3 DNA sequence: TGTGCCAGCAGTGAAGAGGGGAGGGGTAGCAATCAGCCCCAGCATTTT. It encodes CASSEEGRGSNQPQHF. Together with reference TRBV2 and TRBJ1-5, the CDR3 gives the full variable domain: EPEVTQTPSHQVTQMGQEVILRCVPISNHLYFYWYRQILGQKVEFLVSFYNNEISEKSEIFDDQFSVERPDGSNFTLKIRSTKLEDSAMYFCASSEEGRGSNQPQHFGDGTRLSIL.

The rearrangement uses TRBV12-5 and TRBJ1-1; D ambiguous. The germline V gene has CDR1 LGHNT and CDR2 FRNRAP. The CDR3 totals 16 residues. Trimming cost V 0 bases and J 0 bases, with 11 bases left between them. The CDR3 loop is CASGLVPREMNTEAFF. The CDR3 region has the DNA TGTGCTAGTGGTTTGGTGCCGAGGGAGATGAACACTGAAGCTTTCTTT.

This rearrangement joins TRBV7-9 to TRBJ1-2, with 7 bases matching TRBD1. V was clipped by 8 bases and J by 4 bases; unmatched bases: 7. CDR1 SEHNR and CDR2 FQNEAQ come from the germline V gene (reference sequence). The CDR3 runs 13 residues. CDR3 region: CASRRGQSYGYTF. In DNA, the CDR3 is TGTGCCAGCCGGCGGGGACAGTCCTATGGCTACACCTTC. The full variable domain, its missing parts supplied by reference TRBV7-9 and TRBJ1-2, is DTGVSQNPRHKITKRGQNVTFRCDPISEHNRLYWYRQTLGQGPEFLTYFQNEAQLEKSRLLSDRFSAERPKGSFSTLEIQRTEQGDSAMYLCASRRGQSYGYTFGSGTRLTVV.

The chain employs TRBV2 and TRBJ2-6, with 7 bases that match TRBD1. The CDR3 is 15 amino acids. Germline V lookup: CDR1 SNHLY, CDR2 FYNNEI. Unmatched junction bases numbered 4, after V lost 4 bases and J lost 4 bases. The CDR3 protein is CASSADRTGANVLTF. The CDR3 DNA is TGTGCCAGCAGTGCGGACAGGACAGGGGCCAACGTCCTGACTTTC.

The chain carries TRBV5-1 and TRBJ1-5, with 11 nucleotides matching TRBD1. The CDR3 runs to 14 residues. Looked up from germline, CDR1 is SGHRS and CDR2 is YFSETQ. With 4 bases clipped from V and 6 bases from J, the junction kept 3 bases outside the gene matches. CDR3 nucleotides: TGCGCCAGCAGCCCCGGACAGGGGGCTCAGCCCCAGCATTTT. This codes for CASSPGQGAQPQHF. Full variable domain (remainder filled in from reference TRBV5-1 and TRBJ1-5): KAGVTQTPRYLIKTRGQQVTLSCSPISGHRSVSWYQQTPGQGLQFLFEYFSETQRNKGNFPGRFSGRQFSNSRSEMNVSTLELGDSALYLCASSPGQGAQPQHFGDGTRLSIL.